Below are 30 T cell receptor beta chains sequenced from a single sample in a study of a mutant IDH1 vaccine in newly diagnosed glioma. This sample's time point: week 35, safety follow-up. Mutant IDH1 20-mer peptide, at 300 ug, made up each vaccine dose, with topical imiquimod. TCRdb's copy holds only in-frame clones and misses some; the assay was immunoSEQ multiplex PCR. The sample contains tens of thousands of clones, roughly nine tenths of which appear only once. For these TCRs, the target antigens are not known. This sample comprised PBMCs, obtained from a glioma patient whose treatment included an IDH1 peptide vaccine. These receptors all stem from a man in his forties or fifties with glioma.

This chain connects TRBV7-6 to TRBJ1-5; 7 bases line up with TRBD1. The germline V gene encodes CDR1 SGHVS and CDR2 FNYEAQ. The CDR3 has 14 amino acids. The J segment lost 7 bases and the V segment lost 5 bases, leaving 8 bases of the junction unmatched. CDR3 in amino acids: CASSRRTGGQPQHF. The CDR3 region has the DNA TGTGCCAGCAGCCGCCGGACAGGCGGCCAGCCCCAGCATTTT.

V and J are TRBV19 and TRBJ2-7, with TRBD1 matching over 7 bases. The germline gives CDR1 LNHDA, CDR2 SQIVND (reference sequence). Trimming removed 5 bases from V and 2 bases from J; junction bases left unmatched: 3. This CDR3 spans 13 amino acids. The CDR3 protein is CASSPGQAYEQYF. The DNA for the CDR3 is TGTGCCAGTAGTCCTGGACAGGCCTACGAGCAGTACTTC.

J is TRBJ2-7 and V is TRBV7-2, with 7 positions matching TRBD1. This CDR3 contains 15 residues. The V segment lost 5 bases and the J segment 0 bases; nucleotides outside the gene matches: 7. Per the germline V gene, CDR1 is SGHTA and CDR2 is FQGNSA. The DNA for the CDR3 is TGTGCCAGCAGCCTTTACAGGGGCGCCTCCTACGAGCAGTACTTC. Translated: CASSLYRGASYEQYF.

The V and J genes are TRBV10-1 and TRBJ1-5; D is uncertain. Germline V gene sequence: CDR1 WNHNN, CDR2 SYGVQD (reference sequence). V dropped 6 bases and J dropped 5 bases, with 11 bases sitting between them. The length of the CDR3 is 13 residues. This CDR3 reads CASRKGLYQPQHF. CDR3 nucleotides: TGCGCCAGCAGAAAAGGGTTATATCAGCCCCAGCATTTT.

This clone was seen only a few times. J is TRBJ1-2 and V is TRBV18; 8 bases are a match to TRBD1. The germline V gene encodes CDR1 KGHSH and CDR2 LQKENI. The CDR3 runs 14 residues. With 3 bases clipped from V and 8 bases from J, the junction kept 8 bases outside the gene matches. The CDR3: CASSPGTGPLGYTF. The CDR3 region has the DNA TGTGCCAGCTCACCCGGGACAGGACCTTTGGGCTACACCTTC.

This clone has just a few counts. The chain links TRBV5-6 to TRBJ2-1; 8 nucleotides agree with TRBD2. Germline V gene data show CDR1 as SGHDT and CDR2 as YYEEEE. The length of the CDR3 is 15 residues. Germline trimming cut 1 base from V and 8 bases from J; bases unmatched to any gene: 8. CDR3 sequence (DNA): TGTGCCAGCAGCTTGTTGACATCGGGAGGGTATGAGCAGTTCTTC. Its translation is CASSLLTSGGYEQFF.

The chain has TRBV7-2 and TRBJ1-1; D ambiguous. Germline V lookup: CDR1 SGHTA, CDR2 FQGNSA. Trimming stripped 1 base from V and 0 bases from J, with 9 bases between. The CDR3 totals 15 residues. CDR3 loop: CASSLGPSLNTEAFF. In nucleotides, the CDR3 is TGTGCCAGCAGCTTAGGTCCCAGCTTGAACACTGAAGCTTTCTTT.

The chain links TRBV12-5 to TRBJ2-1, with D possibly TRBD2 on 5 matching bases. CDR1 is LGHNT, CDR2 FRNRAP, per germline. Trimming pared 5 bases from V and 0 bases from J, leaving 11 bases between. The CDR3 length is 15 residues. The CDR3, as DNA: TGTGCTAGTGGTCCGGACGGGAACTCCTACAATGAGCAGTTCTTC. Encoded protein: CASGPDGNSYNEQFF.

The chain couples TRBV14 to TRBJ1-1, with D unclear. Trimming pared 0 bases from V and 1 base from J, leaving 12 bases between. Looked up from germline, CDR1 is SGHDN and CDR2 is FVKESK. The CDR3 loop spans 16 amino acids. CDR3 nucleotide sequence: TGTGCCAGCAGCCAAGAGTACGCATGGCAGAACACTGAAGCTTTCTTT. This translates into CASSQEYAWQNTEAFF.

The chain couples TRBV6-4 to TRBJ2-1; the D call may be TRBD1 or TRBD2 (5 bases each). Germline V CDR1 and CDR2: MRHNA, SNTAGT. V was pared by 0 bases and J by 5 bases, with 17 bases between. The CDR3 runs 17 residues. The CDR3 DNA reads TGTGCCAGCAGTGACTCTGAAGGGGACGTAGAAAACAATGAGCAGTTCTTC. This sequence encodes CASSDSEGDVENNEQFF.

The chain has TRBV7-3 and TRBJ1-1; TRBD1 is a possible D gene (5 bases). V lost 3 bases and J 4 bases, leaving 12 bases between the germline ends. The CDR3 has 14 amino acids. Germline CDR1 SGHTA, CDR2 FQGTGA. The CDR3 spells CASSFGPTATEAFF. CDR3 DNA sequence: TGTGCCAGCAGCTTTGGGCCGACAGCCACTGAAGCTTTCTTT.

This clone was recorded a few times. The chain combines TRBV2 with TRBJ2-7; D remains ambiguous. The CDR3 length is 13 residues. V dropped 0 bases and J dropped 4 bases, with 7 bases sitting between them. Germline assignment: CDR1 SNHLY and CDR2 FYNNEI. Here the CDR3 reads CASSEAVGYEQYF. CDR3 bases: TGTGCCAGCAGTGAAGCGGTGGGGTACGAGCAGTACTTC.

This clone was found a few times. The rearrangement links TRBV6-5 to TRBJ1-1, with D possibly being TRBD1 (5 bases). Germline CDR1 is MNHEY and CDR2 is SVGAGI. CDR3 length equals 16 residues. Between the trimmed V and J ends, which lost 2 bases and 1 base, there was a span of 14 bases. The CDR3 sequence is CASSYVAGTRNTEAFF. CDR3 nucleotide sequence: TGTGCCAGCAGTTACGTCGCAGGGACCCGGAACACTGAAGCTTTCTTT.

This rearrangement joins TRBV6-6 to TRBJ1-2, with TRBD1 as a possible D gene (6 bases). Germline CDR1 and CDR2: MNHNY and SVGAGI (reference sequence). V lost 5 bases, J lost 2 bases, and 9 bases lay in between. The CDR3 runs to 13 residues. The DNA for the CDR3 is TGTGCCAGCAGTGATACAGGGAACTATGGCTACACCTTC. This codes for CASSDTGNYGYTF.

Turning to this clone: An end of the junction does not agree with germline; a read error may underlie this. CDR3 amino acids: CASSLNFGTSFNEQFF. The CDR3 nucleotides are TGTGCCAGCAGCTTAAATTTTGGGACCTCCTTCAATGAGCAGTTCTTC. This chain links TRBV7-8 with TRBJ2-1, with D possibly called TRBD1 or TRBD2 (5 bases each). The CDR3 is 16 residues long. Germline lookup yields CDR1 SGHVS and CDR2 FQNEAQ.

This clone occurred once. This rearrangement joins TRBV19 to TRBJ2-7, with 10 bases fitting TRBD1. This CDR3 region has 15 residues. Trimming took 6 bases from V and 1 from J; bases not matched to a gene: 6. CDR1 and CDR2 (germline): LNHDA, SQIVND (reference sequence). The CDR3 coding sequence is TGTGCCAGTAGAAAGGGACAGGGGAAGTCCTACGAGCAGTACTTC. This gives the protein CASRKGQGKSYEQYF.

J is TRBJ2-2 and V is TRBV19; 7 bases line up with TRBD1. This CDR3 spans 13 amino acids. Trimming removed 10 bases from V and 2 bases from J; junction bases left unmatched: 4. Germline V gene data show CDR1 as LNHDA and CDR2 as SQIVND (reference sequence). The CDR3 reads CAIGTVNTGELFF. CDR3 bases: TGTGCCATCGGGACAGTCAACACCGGGGAGCTGTTTTTT.

The gene calls are TRBV7-7 and TRBJ2-2; 8 bases line up with TRBD1. Germline CDR1 reads SSHAT; CDR2 reads FNYEAQ (reference sequence). The CDR3 sequence is 15 residues long. Trimming took 5 bases from V and 1 from J; bases not matched to a gene: 3. CDR3 DNA: TGTGCCAGCAGCCCGACAGGGGTGAACACCGGGGAGCTGTTTTTT. Amino acid sequence: CASSPTGVNTGELFF.

This clone has only one observation. This sequence joins TRBV5-1 and TRBJ2-7, with 7 bases that match TRBD1. The V gene end was trimmed by 0 bases and the J gene end by 5 bases; junction bases not matched to a gene: 5. CDR1 SGHRS and CDR2 YFSETQ come from the germline V gene. The CDR3 covers 14 residues. The CDR3 nucleotides read TGCGCCAGCAGCTTGGCAGGGGGACCGAACGAGCAGTACTTC. Protein: CASSLAGGPNEQYF.

The rearrangement joins TRBV6-1 to TRBJ1-2, with 9 bases aligning to TRBD1. Germline CDR1 is MNHNS and CDR2 is SASEGT. The CDR3 spans 14 residues. With V trimmed by 2 bases and J by 7 bases, 5 bases remained unmatched. The CDR3 sequence: CASSETTGGRGYTF. CDR3 sequence (DNA): TGTGCCAGCAGTGAAACCACAGGGGGCCGTGGCTACACCTTC.

The CDR3 DNA reads TGCGCCAGCAGCACCGGGACAGGGGGCGAAGAGCAGTTCTTC. This sequence encodes CASSTGTGGEEQFF. This chain connects TRBV5-1 to TRBJ2-1; 12 bases map to TRBD1. Trimming took 4 bases from V and 10 from J; bases not matched to a gene: 6. This CDR3 contains 14 residues. The germline gives CDR1 SGHRS, CDR2 YFSETQ. Drawing the rest from reference TRBV5-1 and TRBJ2-1, the complete variable domain is KAGVTQTPRYLIKTRGQQVTLSCSPISGHRSVSWYQQTPGQGLQFLFEYFSETQRNKGNFPGRFSGRQFSNSRSEMNVSTLELGDSALYLCASSTGTGGEEQFFGPGTRLTVL.

The chain carries TRBV6-1 and TRBJ2-3; D is ambiguous. Germline lookup yields CDR1 MNHNS and CDR2 SASEGT. V was pared by 0 bases and J by 1 base, with 5 bases between. The CDR3 has 14 residues. CDR3 region: CASSEALGTDTQYF. The CDR3, as DNA: TGTGCCAGCAGTGAAGCGTTAGGCACAGATACGCAGTATTTT.

The V and J genes are TRBV7-9 and TRBJ1-1, with D perhaps TRBD1 (6 bases). V lost 2 bases and J 5 bases, leaving 9 bases between the germline ends. CDR3 length equals 13 residues. Looked up from germline, CDR1 is SEHNR and CDR2 is FQNEAQ (reference sequence). The chain's CDR3 is CASSLQTGTEAFF. DNA of the CDR3: TGTGCCAGCAGCTTACAGACAGGTACTGAAGCTTTCTTT.

Worth noting for this clone: A read error may account for a junction end that differs from germline. The V call is TRBV7-7, the J call TRBJ2-5; D is ambiguous. Germline V CDR1 and CDR2: SSHAT, FNYEAQ (reference sequence). The CDR3 runs 15 residues. CDR3 residues: CASSLGSQAMETQYF. Here the CDR3 DNA reads TGTGCTAGCAGCTTAGGCTCGCAGGCCATGGAGACCCAGTACTTC.

The gene calls are TRBV7-8 and TRBJ1-5; no clear D gene. This CDR3 is built from 14 residues. From germline, CDR1 is SGHVS and CDR2 FQNEAQ. V lost 1 base, J lost 4 bases, and 8 bases lay in between. The CDR3 loop is CASSLEGGNQPQHF. Written as DNA, the CDR3 is TGTGCCAGCAGCTTAGAAGGTGGAAATCAGCCCCAGCATTTT. The variable domain in full, with the rest retrieved from reference TRBV7-8 and TRBJ1-5, is GAGVSQSPRYKVAKRGQDVALRCDPISGHVSLFWYQQALGQGPEFLTYFQNEAQLDKSGLPSDRFFAERPEGSVSTLKIQRTQQEDSAVYLCASSLEGGNQPQHFGDGTRLSIL.

The chain is built from TRBV18 and TRBJ2-5, with D perhaps TRBD1 or TRBD2 (5 bases each). CDR1 is KGHSH and CDR2 is LQKENI in the germline V gene. V lost 3 bases and J 8 bases, leaving 10 bases between the germline ends. The CDR3 is 12 residues long. The CDR3 region is CASSPDGGTQYF. The CDR3 region has the DNA TGTGCCAGCTCACCGGATGGGGGAACCCAGTACTTC.

In its sample, this clone was seen once. CDR3 residues: CASSLPVAGRTGELFF. CDR3 DNA sequence: TGTGCCAGCAGTTTACCCGTAGCGGGACGGACCGGGGAGCTGTTTTTT. The gene calls are TRBV27 and TRBJ2-2, with 8 bases identical to TRBD2. Germline V CDR1 and CDR2: MNHEY, SMNVEV (reference sequence). V was clipped by 2 bases and J by 5 bases; unmatched bases: 7. The CDR3 length is 16 residues.

CDR3 residues: CASSPGQGDKNIQYF. CDR3 sequence (DNA): TGTGCCAGCAGTCCAGGACAGGGGGACAAAAACATTCAGTACTTC. The rearrangement joins TRBV6-4 to TRBJ2-4; 10 bases line up with TRBD1. The J segment lost 3 bases and the V segment lost 5 bases, leaving 4 bases of the junction unmatched. Germline values: CDR1 MRHNA, CDR2 SNTAGT. The CDR3 contains 15 residues.

The CDR3 DNA sequence: TGTGCCAGCAAAAGGTCCAGGGCATGGCCCGAGCAGTACTTC. Translation gives CASKRSRAWPEQYF. V is TRBV7-8 and J is TRBJ2-7; tentatively, D is TRBD1 (5 bases). This CDR3 contains 14 residues. Per the germline V gene, CDR1 is SGHVS and CDR2 is FQNEAQ. Trimming pared 7 bases from V and 6 bases from J, leaving 19 bases between. Looking up the rest from reference TRBV7-8 and TRBJ2-7 gives the full variable domain: GAGVSQSPRYKVAKRGQDVALRCDPISGHVSLFWYQQALGQGPEFLTYFQNEAQLDKSGLPSDRFFAERPEGSVSTLKIQRTQQEDSAVYLCASKRSRAWPEQYFGPGTRLTVT.

The chain recombines TRBV7-9 with TRBJ2-5, with TRBD2 matching 8 bases. Looked up from germline, CDR1 is SEHNR and CDR2 is FQNEAQ (reference sequence). The CDR3 has 16 residues. V trimming: 5 bases; J trimming: 2 bases; junction bases outside the gene matches: 10. This CDR3 is CASSPGGSGTQETQYF. CDR3 nucleotides: TGTGCCAGCAGCCCGGGGGGTAGCGGGACACAAGAGACCCAGTACTTC.